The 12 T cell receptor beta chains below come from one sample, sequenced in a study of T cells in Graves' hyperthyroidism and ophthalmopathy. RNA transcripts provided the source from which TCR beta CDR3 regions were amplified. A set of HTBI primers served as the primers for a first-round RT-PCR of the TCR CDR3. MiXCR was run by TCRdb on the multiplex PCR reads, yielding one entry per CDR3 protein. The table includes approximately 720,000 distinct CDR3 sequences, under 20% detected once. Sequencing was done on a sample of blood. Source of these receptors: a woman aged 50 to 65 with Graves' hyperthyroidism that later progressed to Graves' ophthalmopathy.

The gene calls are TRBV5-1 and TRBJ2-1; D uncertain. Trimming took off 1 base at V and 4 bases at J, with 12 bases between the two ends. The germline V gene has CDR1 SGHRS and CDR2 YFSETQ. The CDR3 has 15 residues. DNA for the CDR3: TGCGCCAGCAGCTTGAGTGGTCAGAATTACAATGAGCAGTTCTTC. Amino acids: CASSLSGQNYNEQFF.

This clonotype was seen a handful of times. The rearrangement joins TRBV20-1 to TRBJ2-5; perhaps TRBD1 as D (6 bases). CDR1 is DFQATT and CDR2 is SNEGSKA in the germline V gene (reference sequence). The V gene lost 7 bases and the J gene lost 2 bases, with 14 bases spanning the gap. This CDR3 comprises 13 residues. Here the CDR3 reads CSVGDILQETQYF. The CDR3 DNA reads TGCAGTGTGGGGGACATCCTTCAAGAGACCCAGTACTTC.

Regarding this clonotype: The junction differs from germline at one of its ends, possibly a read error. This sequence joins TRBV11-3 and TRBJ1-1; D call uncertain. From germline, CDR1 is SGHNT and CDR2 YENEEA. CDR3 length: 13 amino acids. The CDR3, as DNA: TGTGCCATCAGCTCGGTAGCGAACACTGAAGCTTTCTTC. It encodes CAISSVANTEAFF.

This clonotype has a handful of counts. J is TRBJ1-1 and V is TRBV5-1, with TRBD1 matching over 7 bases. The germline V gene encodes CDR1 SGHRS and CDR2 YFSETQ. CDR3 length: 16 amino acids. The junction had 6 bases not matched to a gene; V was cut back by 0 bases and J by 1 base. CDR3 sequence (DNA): TGCGCCAGCAGCTTGGTACAGGGGTCCTCGAACACTGAAGCTTTCTTT. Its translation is CASSLVQGSSNTEAFF.

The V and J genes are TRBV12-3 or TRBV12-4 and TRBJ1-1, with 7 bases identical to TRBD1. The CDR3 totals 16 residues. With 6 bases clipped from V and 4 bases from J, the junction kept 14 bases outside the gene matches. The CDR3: CASSRQQGQMITEAFF. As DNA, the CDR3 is TGTGCCAGCAGCCGACAACAGGGGCAAATGATCACTGAAGCTTTCTTT.

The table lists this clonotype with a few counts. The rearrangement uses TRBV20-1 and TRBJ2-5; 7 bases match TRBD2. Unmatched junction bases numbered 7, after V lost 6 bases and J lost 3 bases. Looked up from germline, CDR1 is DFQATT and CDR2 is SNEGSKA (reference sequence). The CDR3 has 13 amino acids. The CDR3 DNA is TGCAGTGCCGGGGGTGGGAGGGAAGAGACCCAGTACTTC. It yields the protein CSAGGGREETQYF.

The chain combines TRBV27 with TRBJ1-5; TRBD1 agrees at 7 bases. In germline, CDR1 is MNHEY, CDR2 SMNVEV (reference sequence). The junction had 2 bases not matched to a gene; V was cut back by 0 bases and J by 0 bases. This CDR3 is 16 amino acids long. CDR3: CASSLSGQFSNQPQHF. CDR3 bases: TGTGCCAGCAGTTTATCGGGACAGTTTAGCAATCAGCCCCAGCATTTT.

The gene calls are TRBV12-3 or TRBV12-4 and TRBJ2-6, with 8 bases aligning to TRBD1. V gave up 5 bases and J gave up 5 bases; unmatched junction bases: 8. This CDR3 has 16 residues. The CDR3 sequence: CASSTTGGPRANVLTF. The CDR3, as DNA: TGTGCCAGCAGTACCACAGGGGGACCAAGGGCCAACGTCCTGACTTTC.

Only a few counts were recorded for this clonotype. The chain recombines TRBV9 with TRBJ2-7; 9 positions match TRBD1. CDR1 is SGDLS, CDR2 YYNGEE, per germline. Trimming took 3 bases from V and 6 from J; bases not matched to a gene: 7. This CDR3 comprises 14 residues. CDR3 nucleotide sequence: TGTGCCAGCAGCGCCGGGACAGGGATTGGCGAGCAGTACTTC. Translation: CASSAGTGIGEQYF.

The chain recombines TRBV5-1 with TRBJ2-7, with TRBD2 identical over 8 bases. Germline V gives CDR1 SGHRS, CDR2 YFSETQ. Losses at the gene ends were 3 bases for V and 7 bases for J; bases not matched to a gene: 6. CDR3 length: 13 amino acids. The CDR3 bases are TGCGCCAGCAGCTCGGGGGGGCGTCGGGAGCAGTACTTC. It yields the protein CASSSGGRREQYF.

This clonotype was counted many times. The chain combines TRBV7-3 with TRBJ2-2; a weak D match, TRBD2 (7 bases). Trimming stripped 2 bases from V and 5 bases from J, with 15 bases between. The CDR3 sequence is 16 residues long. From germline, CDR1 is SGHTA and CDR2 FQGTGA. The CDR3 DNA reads TGTGCCAGCAGCTTACTTCGCGGGGGCGGAACCGGGGAGCTGTTTTTT. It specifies CASSLLRGGGTGELFF.

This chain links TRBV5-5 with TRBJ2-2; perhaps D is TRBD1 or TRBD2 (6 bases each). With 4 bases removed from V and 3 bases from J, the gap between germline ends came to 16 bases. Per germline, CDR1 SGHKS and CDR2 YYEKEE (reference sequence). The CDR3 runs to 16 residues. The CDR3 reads CASSITGATYTGELFF. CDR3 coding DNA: TGTGCCAGCAGCATAACGGGGGCGACCTACACCGGGGAGCTGTTTTTT.